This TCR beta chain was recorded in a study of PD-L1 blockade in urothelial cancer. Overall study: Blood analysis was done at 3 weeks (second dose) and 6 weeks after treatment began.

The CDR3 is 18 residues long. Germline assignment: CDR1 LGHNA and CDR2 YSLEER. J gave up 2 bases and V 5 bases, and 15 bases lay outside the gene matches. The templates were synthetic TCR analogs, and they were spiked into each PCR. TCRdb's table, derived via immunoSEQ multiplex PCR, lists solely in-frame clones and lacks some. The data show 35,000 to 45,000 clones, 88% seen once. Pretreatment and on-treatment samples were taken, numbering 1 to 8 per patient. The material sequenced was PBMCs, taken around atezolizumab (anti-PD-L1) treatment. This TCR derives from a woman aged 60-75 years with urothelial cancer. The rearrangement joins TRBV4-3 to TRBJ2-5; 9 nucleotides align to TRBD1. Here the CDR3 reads CASSKTGGARLVQETQYF. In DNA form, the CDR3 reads TGCGCCAGCAGCAAAACAGGGGGCGCGAGGCTAGTACAAGAGACCCAGTACTTC.